Described below is a single T cell receptor (beta chain) sequence and its context. Its antigen is not known. This specimen comes from a study of shared clonotypes between healthy human individuals. Study-wide results and caveats: Clonotypes not shared had lower generation probabilities than those common to all four donors. Although depth was large, rarefaction showed that sequencing of the sorted subsets was incomplete.

Using immunoSEQ multiplex PCR, the repertoire was profiled, and TCRdb retains in-frame clones only, with some absent. Among over a million clones, about 75% were seen once, and the ten largest hold approximately 1.5%. The CDR3 has 15 amino acids. From germline, CDR1 is KGHSH and CDR2 LQKENI. V was pared by 5 bases and J by 4 bases, with 10 bases of the junction left unmatched. The chain has TRBV18 and TRBJ1-1, with 7 bases matching TRBD1. The sequence came from a man between 18 and 29 years old in good health. Specimen: memory CD4+ T cells sorted from blood. Subset indicated: CD45RA-negative fraction. CDR3 DNA sequence: TGTGCCAGCTCAATACTCCTAGGGACAGCCACTGAAGCTTTCTTT. Its protein product is CASSILLGTATEAFF.